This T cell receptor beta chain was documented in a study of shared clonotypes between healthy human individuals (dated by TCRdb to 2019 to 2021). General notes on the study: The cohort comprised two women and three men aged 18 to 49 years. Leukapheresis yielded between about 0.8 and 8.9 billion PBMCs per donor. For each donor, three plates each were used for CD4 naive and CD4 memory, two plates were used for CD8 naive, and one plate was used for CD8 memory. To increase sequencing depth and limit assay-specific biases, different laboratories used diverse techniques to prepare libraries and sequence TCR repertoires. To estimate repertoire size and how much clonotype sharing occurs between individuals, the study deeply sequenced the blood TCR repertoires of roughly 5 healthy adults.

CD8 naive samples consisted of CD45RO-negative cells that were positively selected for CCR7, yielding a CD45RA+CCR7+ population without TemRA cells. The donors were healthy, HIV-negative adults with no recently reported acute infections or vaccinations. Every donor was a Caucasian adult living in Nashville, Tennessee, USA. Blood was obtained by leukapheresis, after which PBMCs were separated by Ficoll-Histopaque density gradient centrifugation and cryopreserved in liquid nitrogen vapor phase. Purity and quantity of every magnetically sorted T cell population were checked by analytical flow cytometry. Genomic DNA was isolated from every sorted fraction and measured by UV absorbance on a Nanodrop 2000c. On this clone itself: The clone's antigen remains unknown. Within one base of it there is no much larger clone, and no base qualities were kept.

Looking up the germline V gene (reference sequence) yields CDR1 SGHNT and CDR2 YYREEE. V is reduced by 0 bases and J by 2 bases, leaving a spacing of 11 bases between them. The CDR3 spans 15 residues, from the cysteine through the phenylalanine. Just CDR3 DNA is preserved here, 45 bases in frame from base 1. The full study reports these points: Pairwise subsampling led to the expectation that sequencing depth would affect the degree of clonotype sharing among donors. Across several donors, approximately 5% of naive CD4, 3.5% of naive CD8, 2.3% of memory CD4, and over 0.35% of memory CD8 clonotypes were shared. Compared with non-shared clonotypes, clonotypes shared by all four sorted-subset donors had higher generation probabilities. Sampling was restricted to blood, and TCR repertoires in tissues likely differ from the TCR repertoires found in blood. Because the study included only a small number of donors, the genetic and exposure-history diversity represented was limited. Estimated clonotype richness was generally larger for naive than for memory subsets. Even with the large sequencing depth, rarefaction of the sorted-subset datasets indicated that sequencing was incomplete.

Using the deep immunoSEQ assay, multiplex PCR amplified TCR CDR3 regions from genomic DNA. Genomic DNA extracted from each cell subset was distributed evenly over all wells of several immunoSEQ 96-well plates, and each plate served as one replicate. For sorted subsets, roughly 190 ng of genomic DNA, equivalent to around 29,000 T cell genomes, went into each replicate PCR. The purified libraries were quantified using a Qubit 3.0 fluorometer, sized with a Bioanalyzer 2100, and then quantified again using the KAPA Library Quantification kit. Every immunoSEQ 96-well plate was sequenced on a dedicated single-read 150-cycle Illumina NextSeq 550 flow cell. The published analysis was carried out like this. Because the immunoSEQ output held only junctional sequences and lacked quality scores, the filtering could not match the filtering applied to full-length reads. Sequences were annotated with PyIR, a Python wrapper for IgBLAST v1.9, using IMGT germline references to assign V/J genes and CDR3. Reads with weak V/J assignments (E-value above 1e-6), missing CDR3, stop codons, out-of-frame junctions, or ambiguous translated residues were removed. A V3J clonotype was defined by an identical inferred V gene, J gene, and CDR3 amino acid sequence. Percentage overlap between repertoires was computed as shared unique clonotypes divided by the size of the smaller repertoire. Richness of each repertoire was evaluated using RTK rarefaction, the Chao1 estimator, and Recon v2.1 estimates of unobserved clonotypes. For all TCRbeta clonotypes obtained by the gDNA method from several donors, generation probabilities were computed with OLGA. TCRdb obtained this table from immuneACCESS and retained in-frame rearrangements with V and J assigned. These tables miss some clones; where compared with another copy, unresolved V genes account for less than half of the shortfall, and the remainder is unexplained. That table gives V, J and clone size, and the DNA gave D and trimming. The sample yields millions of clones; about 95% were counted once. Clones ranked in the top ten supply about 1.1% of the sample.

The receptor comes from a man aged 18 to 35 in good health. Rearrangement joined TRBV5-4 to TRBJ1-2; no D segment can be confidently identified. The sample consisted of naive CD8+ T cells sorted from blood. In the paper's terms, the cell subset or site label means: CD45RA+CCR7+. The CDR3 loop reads CASSLVTTPNYGYTF. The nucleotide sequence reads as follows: TGTGCCAGCAGCTTGGTTACCACACCAAACTATGGCTACACCTTC.